Here is one T cell receptor (beta chain) with its context. Its antigen is not identified. The sample is drawn from a study of cytomegalovirus exposure and HLA in healthy donors. The wider study: Earlier, about 180 million T cells were analyzed, and some 120 million unique TCR beta sequences were found among them. HLA-typed donors were the source of approximately 80 million unique TCRs, which an early data release held. Study outcomes and limitations: A list of approximately 150 TCR beta chains associated with cytomegalovirus was given. Generally TCR sequences proved uncommon, though certain public TCRs appeared in numerous donors.

Vbeta (60) and Jbeta (13) primers were used in the PCR. Measured with immunoSEQ multiplex PCR; TCRdb has only the in-frame clones, and not every one. The repertoire consists of more than 110,000 clones, with roughly 70% occurring once and the leading ten covering around 7%. Trimming cost V 3 bases and J 0 bases, with 8 bases left between them. CDR3 length: 14 amino acids. Germline V lookup: CDR1 KGHSH, CDR2 LQKENI. This receptor was obtained from a man aged 25 to 40 in good health and CMV-seronegative. Input material: PBMCs. The chain employs TRBV18 and TRBJ1-1, with a weak D call TRBD1 (5 bases). CDR3 in amino acids: CASSPEDMNTEAFF. The DNA for the CDR3 is TGTGCCAGCTCACCTGAGGACATGAACACTGAAGCTTTCTTT.